The rows below give T cell receptor beta chains drawn from one sample of a study of human T cells and chemical hapten exposure. TCRdb passed the RACE reads through MiXCR, listing each CDR3 protein once. This sample has about 57,000 distinct CDR3 sequences, with 9.3% found just once. The sequenced sample was whole blood, obtained in connection with sensitization to the hapten diphenylcyclopropenone (DPC). All receptors come from a woman between 40 and 50 years old with alopecia areata. Some clones in this sample may be carry-over from other donors' samples. CDR3s include the opening cysteine and the closing phenylalanine or tryptophan. The D gene is left open where the match is weak. Clone size, where shown, is once, few, many, or a class for clones that have expanded.

clone_size,d_call,v_call,j_call,cdr3_nt,cdr3_aa
many,TRBD1,TRBV27,TRBJ2-7,TGTGCCAGCAGTTTCGGACAGGGCTGGTACGAGCAGTACTTC,CASSFGQGWYEQYF
NA,NA,TRBV5-6,TRBJ1-6,TGTGCCAGCAGCTTGTATGACAGCTCCTATAATTCACCCCTCCACTTT,CASSLYDSSYNSPLHF
NA,TRBD1,TRBV28,TRBJ1-1,TGTGCCAGCAGTTACAGGGGGCAGGCTTTCTTT,CASSYRGQAFF
NA,TRBD1,TRBV5-6,TRBJ2-1,TGTGCCAGCAGGCCGGGACAGACCAATGAGCAGTTCTTC,CASRPGQTNEQFF
few,TRBD1,TRBV5-1,TRBJ2-3,TGCGCCAGCAGCTCAAACAGGGGCCTCACAGATACGCAGTATTTT,CASSSNRGLTDTQYF
many,NA,TRBV7-8,TRBJ2-2,TGTGCCAGCAGTTATACACCCGGGACCCGTCCCGGGGAGCTGTTTTTT,CASSYTPGTRPGELFF
many,NA,TRBV7-2,TRBJ2-7,TGTGCCAGCAGCCCGCACTCCTACGAGCAGTACTTC,CASSPHSYEQYF
NA,NA,TRBV2,TRBJ2-7,TGTGCCAGCAGTGACAGGGGTGGCGAGCAGTACTTC,CASSDRGGEQYF
many,NA,TRBV20-1,TRBJ2-7,TGCAGTGCTAGTAATCCATCTAGCAGCTACGAGCAGTACTTC,CSASNPSSSYEQYF
NA,NA,TRBV12-3/TRBV12-4,TRBJ1-1,TGTGCCAGCGGGCAAAGGGGCAAGGCGACTGAAGCTTTCTTT,CASGQRGKATEAFF
few,TRBD1,TRBV28,TRBJ1-4,TGTGCCAGCAGTCTAGACAGGGTCGAAAAACTGTTTTTT,CASSLDRVEKLFF
many,TRBD1,TRBV29-1,TRBJ2-7,TGCAGCGTTGAAGAGGACAGGGGGCTCGAGCAGTACTTC,CSVEEDRGLEQYF
few,NA,TRBV15,TRBJ2-3,TGTGCCACCAGCACGGACAGGAAGGAGGGAGATACGCAGTATTTT,CATSTDRKEGDTQYF
few,NA,TRBV6-2/TRBV6-3,TRBJ1-1,TGTGCCAGCACCCACAACGTTGGGCCGAACACTGAAGCTTTCTTT,CASTHNVGPNTEAFF
few,TRBD1,TRBV20-1,TRBJ2-7,TGCAGTGCGACCGGGACAGGCACTTCCTACGAGCAGTACTTC,CSATGTGTSYEQYF
once,NA,TRBV30,TRBJ1-4,TGTGCCTGGAGGGGTGGCAACGAAAAACTGTTTTTT,CAWRGGNEKLFF
few,NA,TRBV6-2/TRBV6-3,TRBJ2-7,TGTGCCAGCAGTCGCGGACAGGAGCAGTACTTC,CASSRGQEQYF
many,NA,TRBV9,TRBJ2-3,TGTGCCAGCAGCGTAGAAGGAGGCTTGGATACGCAGTATTTT,CASSVEGGLDTQYF
many,NA,TRBV5-1,TRBJ1-1,TGCGCCAGCAGCTTGGCCGTAGATTCGAACACTGAAGCTTTCTTT,CASSLAVDSNTEAFF
many,NA,TRBV5-6,TRBJ1-1,TGTGCCAGCAGCTTGGGGCAGGGTTTGAACACTGAAGCTTTCTTT,CASSLGQGLNTEAFF
many,NA,TRBV4-1,TRBJ2-3,TGCGCCAGCAGCCAAGAGGGGTATACGCAGTATTTT,CASSQEGYTQYF
many,TRBD1,TRBV7-6,TRBJ1-1,TGTGCCAGCACCCCCAGGGGGCAGGGGTACACTGAAGCTTTCTTT,CASTPRGQGYTEAFF
many,NA,TRBV5-6,TRBJ2-1,TGTGCCAGCAGCAGCTTAGGGGGTGAGCAGTTCTTC,CASSSLGGEQFF
many,NA,TRBV7-9,TRBJ2-3,TGTGCCAGCAGCGCGCGGGATTTAGCAGATACGCAGTATTTT,CASSARDLADTQYF
NA,NA,TRBV4-1,TRBJ1-2,TGCGCCAGCAGCCAAGAGACAGGCAACTATGGCTACACCTTC,CASSQETGNYGYTF
NA,NA,TRBV5-3,TRBJ2-3,TGTGCCAGAAGCTTCCAGGGAAATACGCAGTATTTT,CARSFQGNTQYF
many,TRBD2,TRBV29-1,TRBJ2-7,TGCAGCGTCCGTTGGGGGGGGTCGAACGAGCAGTACTTC,CSVRWGGSNEQYF
many,TRBD2,TRBV4-3,TRBJ2-1,TGCGCCAGCAGCCTGACTAGCGGAGACTACAATGAGCAGTTCTTC,CASSLTSGDYNEQFF
many,TRBD2,TRBV4-3,TRBJ2-1,TGCGCCAGCAGCCAAGACCTAGCGGGGAGGGATGAGCAGTTCTTC,CASSQDLAGRDEQFF
NA,NA,TRBV11-3,TRBJ2-2,TGTGCCAGCAGCTTAGATCAAGGAGGGTACACCGGGGAGCTGTTTTTT,CASSLDQGGYTGELFF
many,NA,TRBV14,TRBJ2-2,TGTGCCAGCAGCCAAGGACGATACACCGGGGAGCTGTTTTTT,CASSQGRYTGELFF
many,NA,TRBV10-3,TRBJ1-6,TGTGCCATCACTGCGACGGGTAATTCACCCCTCCACTTT,CAITATGNSPLHF
NA,NA,TRBV14,TRBJ1-1,TGTGCCAGCAGCCACCTGGACAGACTGAACACTGAAGCTTTCTTT,CASSHLDRLNTEAFF
NA,NA,TRBV2,TRBJ1-5,TGTGCCAGCAGTGCCCGGTTAGACAATCAGCCCCAGCATTTT,CASSARLDNQPQHF
many,TRBD1,TRBV6-2/TRBV6-3,TRBJ1-5,TGTGCCAGCAGCACGACAGGGATTGGCAATCAGCCCCAGCATTTT,CASSTTGIGNQPQHF
many,TRBD1,TRBV13,TRBJ2-1,TGTGCCAGCAGCTTATGGACAGGGAGAAATGAGCAGTTCTTC,CASSLWTGRNEQFF
few,NA,TRBV28,TRBJ1-1,TGTGCCAGCAGGGCTCCCGGGACATCTGAAGCTTTCTTT,CASRAPGTSEAFF
many,TRBD1,TRBV6-5,TRBJ2-4,TGTGCCAGCAGTCCCTCTGGCGATGGGACAGTAAGATTC,CASSPSGDGTVRF
many,NA,TRBV29-1,TRBJ1-1,TGCAGCGTGGGACACGTTGGCACTGAAGCTTTCTTT,CSVGHVGTEAFF
many,NA,TRBV7-6,TRBJ1-1,TGTGCCAGCAGCTTCACAGAGACCACTGAAGCTTTCTTT,CASSFTETTEAFF
few,NA,TRBV7-9,TRBJ1-1,TGTGCCAGCAGCTTAGCCCAGGGGATGGACACTGAAGCTTTCTTT,CASSLAQGMDTEAFF
many,NA,TRBV6-2/TRBV6-3,TRBJ2-3,TGTGCCAGCAGTTCCCTGGAGATAGATACGCAGTATTTT,CASSSLEIDTQYF
many,TRBD1,TRBV5-1,TRBJ1-1,TGCGCCAGCAGCTTGGCGGGACAGGAGGTGGGCACTGAAGCTTTCTTT,CASSLAGQEVGTEAFF
many,NA,TRBV7-3,TRBJ2-1,TGTGCCAGCAGCTTAATCGGGCCCTCCTCATCGAGCTCCTACAGTGAGCAGTTCTTC,CASSLIGPSSSSSYSEQFF
many,NA,TRBV7-9,TRBJ2-7,TGTGCCAGCAGCGGTTCTACCGAGCAGTACTTC,CASSGSTEQYF